This T cell receptor (beta chain) originates from a study of blood T cell repertoires in COVID-19. For the study at large: Sites across the United States, Italy and Spain contributed samples from acute and convalescent COVID-19. T cells, B-cell-depleted T cells, or PBMCs supplied cDNA or gDNA.

Generated by immunoSEQ multiplex PCR, the TCRdb table keeps only in-frame clones and is missing some. The table lists 250,000 or so clones, around 85% of them singletons. In its sample, this clone was seen a few times. Trimming cost V 0 bases and J 2 bases, with 13 bases left between them. The CDR3 extends over 16 amino acids. Germline assignment: CDR1 LGHNA and CDR2 YSLEER. The specimen was peripheral blood. The chain couples TRBV4-3 to TRBJ2-5; possible D gene TRBD1, 7 bases. This TCR was recovered from a man aged 55 to 69 with acute or convalescent COVID-19. The CDR3 DNA is TGCGCCAGCAGCCAAGAAAGGAGGGGACAGCAAGAGACCCAGTACTTC. Residues: CASSQERRGQQETQYF.